This record looks at one T cell receptor (beta chain) sequence and its context. How the authors handled the data: Using reference gene primer amplification, nucleated cell counts were estimated. The table came from immunoSEQ multiplex PCR; TCRdb's copy has only in-frame clones and leaves some out. V, J and clone size derive from that table, while D and trimming were established from the DNA sequence. The sample has fewer than 200,000 clones; over 65% are singletons. This sample was taken from a study of blood T cell repertoires in COVID-19. Cohort allocation depended upon clinical history that participants reported. The V gene lost 6 bases and the J gene lost 7 bases, with 22 bases spanning the gap. Germline CDR1 reads SEHNR; CDR2 reads FQNEAQ (reference sequence). This CDR3 is 16 amino acids long.

This receptor was obtained from a woman in her fifties or sixties who had recovered from COVID-19. Sequenced: PBMCs or T cells enriched from blood (not recorded which). This chain links TRBV7-9 with TRBJ2-1, with a tentative D call TRBD1 (6 bases). CDR3 protein: CASSTLVDRPLNEQFF. The DNA for the CDR3 is TGTGCCAGCAGTACACTCGTCGACAGGCCTTTAAATGAGCAGTTCTTC.